The T cell receptor beta chain described here comes from a study of T cell responses to AZD1222 COVID-19 vaccine. Study results and caveats: Compared with day 0, the breadth and depth of the Spike-specific TCR repertoire rose significantly after two doses of AZD1222. Donors were mostly white British, more females; clonal diversity possibly underestimated. Seropositive status at baseline applied to only five or six AZD1222 recipients.

The data were produced by immunoSEQ multiplex PCR, yet TCRdb's version contains in-frame clones alone and is incomplete. The data hold about 130,000 clones, with approximately 95% observed a single time. V lost 3 bases, J lost 4 bases, and 6 bases stayed unmatched. This CDR3 is 15 amino acids long. CDR1 is MDHEN and CDR2 is SYDVKM in the germline V gene. As regards this clone: No antigen is known for it.

Whether given at about 4 or about 12 weeks, second doses were pooled. The input for sequencing was peripheral blood, taken 28 days after the second AZD1222 dose. This TCR was sampled from an adult who received the AZD1222 COVID-19 vaccine. The chain couples TRBV28 to TRBJ2-1, with TRBD2 identical over 7 bases. CDR3 loop: CASSFGLADYNEQFF. The CDR3 DNA reads TGTGCCAGCAGTTTCGGGCTAGCGGATTACAATGAGCAGTTCTTC.